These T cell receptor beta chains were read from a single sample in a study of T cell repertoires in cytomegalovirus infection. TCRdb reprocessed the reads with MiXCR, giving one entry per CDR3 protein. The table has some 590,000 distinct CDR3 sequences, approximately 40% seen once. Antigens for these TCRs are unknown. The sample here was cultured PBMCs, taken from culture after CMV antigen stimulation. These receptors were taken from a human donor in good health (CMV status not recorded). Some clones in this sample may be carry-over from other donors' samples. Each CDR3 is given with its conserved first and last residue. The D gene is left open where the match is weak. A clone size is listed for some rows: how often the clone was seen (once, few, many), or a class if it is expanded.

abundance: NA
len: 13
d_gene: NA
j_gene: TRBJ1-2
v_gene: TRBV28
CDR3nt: TGTGCCAGCACCACAAGGCCCGATCGAGGCTACACCTTC
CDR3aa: CASTTRPDRGYTF

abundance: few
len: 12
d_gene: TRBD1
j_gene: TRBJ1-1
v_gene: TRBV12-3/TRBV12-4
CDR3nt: TGTGCCGCAAAGGGGGCGAACACTGAAGCTTTCTTT
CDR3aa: CAAKGANTEAFF

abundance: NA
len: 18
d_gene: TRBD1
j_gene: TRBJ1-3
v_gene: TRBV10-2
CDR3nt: TGCGCCAGCAGGGGGGTGTTTTGGGACAGTGACTCTGGAAACACCATATATTTT
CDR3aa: CASRGVFWDSDSGNTIYF

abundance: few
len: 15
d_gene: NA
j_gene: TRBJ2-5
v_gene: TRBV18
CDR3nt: TGTGCCAGCTCACCAGCCGGGACCGGCGCTGAGACCCAGTACTTC
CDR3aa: CASSPAGTGAETQYF

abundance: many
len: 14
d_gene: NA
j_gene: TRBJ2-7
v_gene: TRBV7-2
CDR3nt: TGTGCCAGCAGCTCTTTTCCGGGGGCGGGGGAGCAGTACTTC
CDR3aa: CASSSFPGAGEQYF

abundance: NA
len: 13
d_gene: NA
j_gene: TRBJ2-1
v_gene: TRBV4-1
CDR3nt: TGCGCCAGCAGCCAAGTCTCTGGGAATGAGCAGTTCTTC
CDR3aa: CASSQVSGNEQFF

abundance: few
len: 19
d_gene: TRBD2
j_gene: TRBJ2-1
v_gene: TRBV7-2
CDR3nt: TGTGCCAGCAGCTGGCCGGGACTAGCGGACCCCCGAAAGGTCGATGAGCAGTTCTTC
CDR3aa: CASSWPGLADPRKVDEQFF

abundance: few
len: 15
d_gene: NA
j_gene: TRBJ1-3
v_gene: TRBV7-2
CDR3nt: TGTGCCAGCAGCGGAGACGGTACCTCTGGAAACACCATATATTTT
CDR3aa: CASSGDGTSGNTIYF

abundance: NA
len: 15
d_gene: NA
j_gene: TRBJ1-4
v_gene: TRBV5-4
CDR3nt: TGTGCCAGCAGCAAGGAGGACGACTGGAATGAAAAACTGTTTTTT
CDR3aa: CASSKEDDWNEKLFF

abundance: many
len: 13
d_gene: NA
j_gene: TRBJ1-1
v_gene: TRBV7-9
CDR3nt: TGTGCCAGCAGCCCGCCCCTGAACACTGAAGCTTTCTTT
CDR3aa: CASSPPLNTEAFF

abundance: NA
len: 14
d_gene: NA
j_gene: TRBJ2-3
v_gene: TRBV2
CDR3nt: TGTGCCAGCTCGCCCCTCCCGGGCCCAGATACGCAGTATTTT
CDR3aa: CASSPLPGPDTQYF

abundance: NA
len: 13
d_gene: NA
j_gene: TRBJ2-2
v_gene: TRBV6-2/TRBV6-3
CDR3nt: TGTGCCAGCAGGAGTGCAAACACCGGGGAGCTGTTTTTT
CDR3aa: CASRSANTGELFF

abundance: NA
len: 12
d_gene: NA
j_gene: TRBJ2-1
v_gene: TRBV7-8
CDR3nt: TGTGCCAGCAGCTTACCCGGGGTGATCCCGTTCTTC
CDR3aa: CASSLPGVIPFF

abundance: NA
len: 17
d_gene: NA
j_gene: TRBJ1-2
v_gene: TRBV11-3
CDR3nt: TGTGCCAGCAGCTTACACCCGGGGACGGGCAAGCCATATGGCTACACCTTC
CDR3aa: CASSLHPGTGKPYGYTF

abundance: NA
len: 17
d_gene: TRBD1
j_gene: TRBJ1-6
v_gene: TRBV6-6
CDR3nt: TGTGCCAGCAGGGCCCGGACAGGCAGCTCCTATAATTCACCCCTCCACTTT
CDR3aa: CASRARTGSSYNSPLHF

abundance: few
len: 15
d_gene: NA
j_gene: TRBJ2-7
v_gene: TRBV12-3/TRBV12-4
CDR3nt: TGTGCCAGCAGTTTTGAGGGAATAAGCTCCTACGAGCAGTACTTC
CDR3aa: CASSFEGISSYEQYF